These 5 T cell receptor beta chains were sequenced from one sample in a study of T cell changes during pregnancy in multiple sclerosis. Measured with immunoSEQ multiplex PCR; TCRdb has only the in-frame clones, and not every one. The sample lists around 36,000 clones, under 95% occurring once. Source: CD8+ T cells from peripheral blood mononuclear cells, taken in the first trimester of pregnancy. These receptor sequences come from a female donor with multiple sclerosis, enrolled in a pregnancy study.

The chain employs TRBV27 and TRBJ2-1; the match to TRBD1 covers 8 bases. Trimming cost V 0 bases and J 7 bases; bases outside gene matches: 8. Germline CDR1 MNHEY, CDR2 SMNVEV (reference sequence). The CDR3 length is 16 residues. CDR3 sequence: CASSLSNRGMKNEQFF. The CDR3 DNA is TGTGCCAGCAGTTTATCGAACAGGGGGATGAAGAATGAGCAGTTCTTC.

J is TRBJ2-7 and V is TRBV27; the D gene is possibly TRBD1 (6 bases). With 5 bases removed from V and 1 base from J, the gap between germline ends came to 12 bases. In germline, CDR1 is MNHEY, CDR2 SMNVEV (reference sequence). The CDR3 runs 14 residues. CDR3 amino acids: CASSPDSTSYEQYF. As DNA, the CDR3 is TGTGCCAGCAGTCCGGACAGCACTTCCTACGAGCAGTACTTC.

The DNA of the CDR3 is TGTGCCAGCAGCGAACAGGGGTCAACGGGTGAAGCTTTCTTT. As protein: CASSEQGSTGEAFF. The chain couples TRBV5-6 to TRBJ1-1; 7 bases agree with TRBD1. CDR3 length: 14 residues. Looked up from germline, CDR1 is SGHDT and CDR2 is YYEEEE. V trimming: 4 bases; J trimming: 7 bases; junction bases outside the gene matches: 10.

The V call is TRBV10-1, the J call TRBJ2-1, with 7 nucleotides matching TRBD1. CDR1 is WNHNN, CDR2 SYGVQD, per germline (reference sequence). The V and J ends lost 8 bases and 0 bases, in that order; junction bases with no gene match: 7. The CDR3 length is 15 residues. The DNA of the CDR3 is TGCGCCAGCGGGGGACAGTGTCGCTCCTACAATGAGCAGTTCTTC. Protein product: CASGGQCRSYNEQFF.

This chain connects TRBV19 to TRBJ1-3; tentatively, D is TRBD1 (5 bases). Germline loops: CDR1 LNHDA, CDR2 SQIVND (reference sequence). V was trimmed by 5 bases and J by 3 bases, leaving 14 bases between them. This CDR3 is 15 amino acids long. DNA of the CDR3: TGTGCCAGTAGTCCCCCCGGGGGGTTTGGAAACACCATATATTTT. It codes for CASSPPGGFGNTIYF.